This T cell receptor (beta chain) was recovered during a study of blood T cell repertoires in COVID-19. At the level of the study: The United States, Italy and Spain supplied acute and convalescent COVID-19 samples. PBMCs, B-cell-depleted T cells, or T cells provided the cDNA or gDNA that made up the material.

The CDR3 covers 15 residues. V lost 2 bases to trimming and J lost 2 bases, with 11 bases between them. Germline V gene sequence: CDR1 KGHDR, CDR2 SFDVKD. In the source study's methods: Cell counts per sample came from amplifying reference gene primers. Only in-frame clones appear in the TCRdb table, and some are missing; sequencing was by immunoSEQ multiplex PCR. V and J calls and clone size are given by that table; D and trimming were obtained from the DNA. Of around 300,000 clones in the sample, more than 80% were seen once. Seattle researchers signed up patients amid active infection and tracked them longitudinally.

The chain is built from TRBV24-1 and TRBJ1-1; D might be TRBD1 (5 bases). This TCR came from a woman between 45 and 60 years old with COVID-19, enrolled during active disease. Sequencing used peripheral blood. The CDR3 reads CATSDSSGSNTEAFF. The CDR3 region has the DNA TGTGCCACCAGTGATTCATCAGGGTCCAACACTGAAGCTTTCTTT.